The sequence of this T cell receptor (beta chain) was determined in a study of cytomegalovirus exposure and HLA in healthy donors. This CDR3 has 14 residues. Germline V gene data show CDR1 as ENHRY and CDR2 as SYGVKD. The V and J ends lost 6 bases and 1 base respectively, with 12 bases between them. 60 Vbeta and 13 Jbeta primers were used in PCR. Sequenced by immunoSEQ multiplex PCR; TCRdb stores in-frame clones only, minus some. This table has about 130,000 clones, approximately 85% appearing once. The chain carries TRBV10-3 and TRBJ2-5; TRBD1 is a possible D gene (6 bases). Sequenced material: PBMCs. This clonotype was sampled from a male donor in good health and CMV-seropositive. CDR3 loop: CAIRKGQSQETQYF. For the CDR3, the DNA is TGTGCCATCAGGAAGGGACAAAGCCAAGAGACCCAGTACTTC.